The 4 T cell receptor beta chains below were found in one sample sequenced in a study of memory CD4+ T cells and cytomegalovirus serostatus. Libraries were prepared by immunoSEQ multiplex PCR; TCRdb keeps only in-frame clonotypes and omits some of them. The table shows tens of thousands of clones, with about 73% occurring only once. The sort gate was single viable CD3+CD4+CD8-CD45RO+ cells for memory CD4+ T cells. Material: memory CD4+ T cells from blood. Receptor source: an adult in good health and CMV-seronegative.

The chain is built from TRBV7-6 and TRBJ2-7, with 7 nucleotides matching TRBD2. The V gene's germline CDR1 is SGHVS and CDR2 FNYEAQ. Trimming cost V 5 bases and J 4 bases; bases outside gene matches: 11. This CDR3 is built from 15 residues. The CDR3 region has the DNA TGTGCCAGCAGCCTCAGCGGGGACCCGCCATACGAGCAGTACTTC. It is translated as CASSLSGDPPYEQYF.

The chain is built from TRBV5-1 and TRBJ2-7; TRBD1 matches 8 bases. Trimming at V came to 2 bases and at J to 5 bases, leaving 6 bases not matched to a gene. CDR1 and CDR2 from the germline V gene are SGHRS and YFSETQ. CDR3 length: 14 amino acids. This CDR3 is CASSFTGGRNEQYF. Written as DNA, the CDR3 is TGCGCCAGCAGCTTTACAGGGGGTCGGAACGAGCAGTACTTC. Full variable domain (rest looked up from reference TRBV5-1 and TRBJ2-7): KAGVTQTPRYLIKTRGQQVTLSCSPISGHRSVSWYQQTPGQGLQFLFEYFSETQRNKGNFPGRFSGRQFSNSRSEMNVSTLELGDSALYLCASSFTGGRNEQYFGPGTRLTVT.

The chain carries TRBV6-5 and TRBJ2-7; D not resolved. Germline V lookup: CDR1 MNHEY, CDR2 SVGAGI. The CDR3 runs 11 residues. The V gene lost 3 bases and the J gene lost 7 bases, with 7 bases spanning the gap. CDR3 in amino acids: CASSYSGEQYF. In DNA form, the CDR3 reads TGTGCCAGCAGTTATAGTGGGGAGCAGTACTTC.

The gene calls are TRBV30 and TRBJ1-4; possibly TRBD1 for D (6 bases). The germline V gene encodes CDR1 GTSNPN and CDR2 SVGIG (reference sequence). The CDR3 loop spans 17 amino acids. Trimming shortened V by 2 bases and J by 3 bases, and 19 bases separated the two germline ends. CDR3 residues: CAWSSAFLEGANEKLFF. CDR3 coding DNA: TGTGCCTGGAGTTCCGCGTTCCTCGAGGGGGCTAATGAAAAACTGTTTTTT.